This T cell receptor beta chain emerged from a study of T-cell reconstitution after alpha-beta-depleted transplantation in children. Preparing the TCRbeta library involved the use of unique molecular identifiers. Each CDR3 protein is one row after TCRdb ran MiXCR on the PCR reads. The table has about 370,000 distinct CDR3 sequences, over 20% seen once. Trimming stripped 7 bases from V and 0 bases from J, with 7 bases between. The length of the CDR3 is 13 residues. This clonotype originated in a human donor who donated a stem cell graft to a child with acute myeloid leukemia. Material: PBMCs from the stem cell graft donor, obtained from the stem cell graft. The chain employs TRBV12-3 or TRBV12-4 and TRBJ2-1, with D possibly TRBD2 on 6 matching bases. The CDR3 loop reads CASNGGSYNEQFF. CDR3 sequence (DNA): TGTGCCAGCAACGGGGGCTCCTACAATGAGCAGTTCTTC.